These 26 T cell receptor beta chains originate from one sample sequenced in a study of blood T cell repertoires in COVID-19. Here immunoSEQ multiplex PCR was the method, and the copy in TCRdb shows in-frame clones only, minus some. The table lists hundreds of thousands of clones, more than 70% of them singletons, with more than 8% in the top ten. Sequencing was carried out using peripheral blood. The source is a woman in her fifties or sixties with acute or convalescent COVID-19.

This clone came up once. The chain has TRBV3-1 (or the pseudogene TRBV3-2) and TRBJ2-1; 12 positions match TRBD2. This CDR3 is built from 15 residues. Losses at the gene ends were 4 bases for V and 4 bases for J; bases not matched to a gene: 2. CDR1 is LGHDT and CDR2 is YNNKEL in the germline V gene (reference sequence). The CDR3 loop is CASSPGLAGYNEQFF. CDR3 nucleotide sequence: TGTGCCAGCAGCCCAGGACTAGCGGGGTACAATGAGCAGTTCTTC.

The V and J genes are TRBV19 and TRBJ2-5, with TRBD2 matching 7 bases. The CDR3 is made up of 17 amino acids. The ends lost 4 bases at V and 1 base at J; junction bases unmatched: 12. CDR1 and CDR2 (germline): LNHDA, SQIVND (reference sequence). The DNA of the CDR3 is TGTGCCAGTAGTAGCGCTGGGACTATTTGGGCCCAAGAGACCCAGTACTTC. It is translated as CASSSAGTIWAQETQYF.

CDR3 loop: CASILRGPNYYGYTF. The CDR3 DNA reads as TGTGCCAGCATCCTCAGGGGCCCCAACTACTATGGCTACACCTTC. The genes are TRBV16 and TRBJ1-2; weak D call: TRBD1 (6 bases). The CDR3 is made up of 15 amino acids. CDR1 is KGHSY, CDR2 FQNENV, per germline. Between the trimmed V and J ends, which lost 7 bases and 3 bases, there was a span of 18 bases.

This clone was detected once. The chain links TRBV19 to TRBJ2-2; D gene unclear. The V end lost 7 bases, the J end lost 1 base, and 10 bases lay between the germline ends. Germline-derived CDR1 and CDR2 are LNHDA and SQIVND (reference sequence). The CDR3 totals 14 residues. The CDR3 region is CASKISRNTGELFF. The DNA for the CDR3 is TGTGCCAGTAAGATTTCCAGGAACACCGGGGAGCTGTTTTTT.

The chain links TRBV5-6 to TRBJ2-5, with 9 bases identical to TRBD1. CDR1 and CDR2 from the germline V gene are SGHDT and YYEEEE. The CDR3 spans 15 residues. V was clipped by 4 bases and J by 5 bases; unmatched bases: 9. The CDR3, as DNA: TGTGCCAGCAGCCGGGGACAGGGCGCATGGGAGACCCAGTACTTC. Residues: CASSRGQGAWETQYF.

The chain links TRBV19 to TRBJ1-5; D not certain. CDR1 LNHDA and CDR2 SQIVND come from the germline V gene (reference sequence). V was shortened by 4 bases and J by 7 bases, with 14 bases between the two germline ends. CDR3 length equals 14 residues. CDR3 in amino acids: CASSNRIFQQPQHF. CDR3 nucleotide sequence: TGTGCCAGTAGTAATCGAATTTTCCAGCAGCCCCAGCATTTT.

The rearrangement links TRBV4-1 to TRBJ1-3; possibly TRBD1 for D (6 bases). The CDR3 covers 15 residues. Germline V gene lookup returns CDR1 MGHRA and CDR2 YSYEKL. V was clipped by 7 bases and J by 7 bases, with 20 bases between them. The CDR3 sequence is CASNQFTPGDNTIYF. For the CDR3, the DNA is TGCGCCAGCAACCAGTTTACTCCAGGGGATAACACCATATATTTT.

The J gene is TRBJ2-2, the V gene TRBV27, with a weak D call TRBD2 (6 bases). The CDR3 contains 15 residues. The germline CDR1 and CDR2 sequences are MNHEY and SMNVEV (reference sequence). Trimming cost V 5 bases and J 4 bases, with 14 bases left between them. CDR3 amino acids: CASSPRLGATGELFF. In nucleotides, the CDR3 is TGTGCCAGCAGTCCGAGACTAGGGGCCACCGGGGAGCTGTTTTTT.

The CDR3 DNA is TGTGCCAGCAGGGAACGACAGGGGCGTAATTCACCCCTCCACTTT. Its translation: CASRERQGRNSPLHF. V is TRBV2 and J is TRBJ1-6; 8 nucleotides line up with TRBD1. This CDR3 has 15 residues. CDR1 and CDR2 from the germline V gene are SNHLY and FYNNEI. With V trimmed by 6 bases and J by 6 bases, 7 bases remained unmatched.

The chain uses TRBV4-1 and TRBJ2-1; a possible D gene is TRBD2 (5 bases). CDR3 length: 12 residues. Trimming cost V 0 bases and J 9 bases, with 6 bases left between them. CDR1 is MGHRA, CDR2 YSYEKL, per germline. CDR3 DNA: TGCGCCAGCAGCCAAGACGGACTTGAGCAGTTCTTC. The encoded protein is CASSQDGLEQFF.

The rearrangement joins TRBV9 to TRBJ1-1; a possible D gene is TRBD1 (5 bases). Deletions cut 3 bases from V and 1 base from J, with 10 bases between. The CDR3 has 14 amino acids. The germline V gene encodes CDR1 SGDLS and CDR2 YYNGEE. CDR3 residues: CASSAQTANTEAFF. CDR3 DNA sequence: TGTGCCAGCAGCGCCCAGACAGCGAACACTGAAGCTTTCTTT. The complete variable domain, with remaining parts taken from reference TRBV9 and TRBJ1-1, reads DSGVTQTPKHLITATGQRVTLRCSPRSGDLSVYWYQQSLDQGLQFLIQYYNGEERAKGNILERFSAQQFPDLHSELNLSSLELGDSALYFCASSAQTANTEAFFGQGTRLTVV.

The CDR3 region is CASSVPGEKLFF. CDR3 nucleotide sequence: TGTGCCAGCAGCGTCCCGGGTGAAAAACTGTTTTTT. The V call is TRBV27, the J call TRBJ1-4, with unresolved D. CDR1 is MNHEY, CDR2 SMNVEV, per germline (reference sequence). The CDR3 is made up of 12 amino acids. The V end was cut by 6 bases, the J end by 7 bases, with 9 bases between.

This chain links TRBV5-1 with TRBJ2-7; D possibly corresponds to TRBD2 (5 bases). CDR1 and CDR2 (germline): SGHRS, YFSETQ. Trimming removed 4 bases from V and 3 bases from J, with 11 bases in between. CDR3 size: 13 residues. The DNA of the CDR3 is TGCGCCAGCAGCCCCCGGGGAAACTACGAGCAGTACTTC. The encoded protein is CASSPRGNYEQYF.

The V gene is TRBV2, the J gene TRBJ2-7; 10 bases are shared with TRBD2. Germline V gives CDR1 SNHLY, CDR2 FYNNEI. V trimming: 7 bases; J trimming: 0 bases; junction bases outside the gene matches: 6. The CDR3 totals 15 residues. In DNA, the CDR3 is TGTGCCAGCATGGGACTAGCGCCCAGCTCCTACGAGCAGTACTTC. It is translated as CASMGLAPSSYEQYF.

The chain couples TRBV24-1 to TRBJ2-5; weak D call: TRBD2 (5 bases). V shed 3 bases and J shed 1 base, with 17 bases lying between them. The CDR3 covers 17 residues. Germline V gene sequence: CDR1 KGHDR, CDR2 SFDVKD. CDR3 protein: CATSDTIASYAQETQYF. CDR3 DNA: TGTGCCACCAGTGATACTATAGCGTCTTACGCCCAAGAGACCCAGTACTTC.

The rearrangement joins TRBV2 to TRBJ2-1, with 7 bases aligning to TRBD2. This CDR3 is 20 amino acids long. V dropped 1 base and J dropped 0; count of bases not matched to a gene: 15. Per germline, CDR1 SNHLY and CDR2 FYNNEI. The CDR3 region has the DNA TGTGCCAGCAGTGAAGGGTTAGCGGGCCCACGGACAAGCTCCTACAATGAGCAGTTCTTC. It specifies CASSEGLAGPRTSSYNEQFF.

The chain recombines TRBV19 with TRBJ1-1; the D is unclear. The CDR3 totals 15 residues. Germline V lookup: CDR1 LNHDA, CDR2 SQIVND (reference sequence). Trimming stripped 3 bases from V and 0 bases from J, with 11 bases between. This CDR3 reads CASSILFGLNTEAFF. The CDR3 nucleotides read TGTGCCAGTAGTATTCTTTTTGGCCTGAACACTGAAGCTTTCTTT.

The CDR3 region is CSASNRGLETQYF. DNA of the CDR3: TGCAGTGCTAGTAACAGGGGGCTGGAGACCCAGTACTTC. This sequence joins TRBV20-1 and TRBJ2-5; 9 bases are a match to TRBD1. From germline, CDR1 is DFQATT and CDR2 SNEGSKA (reference sequence). This CDR3 has 13 amino acids. Germline trimming cut 3 bases from V and 5 bases from J; bases unmatched to any gene: 4.

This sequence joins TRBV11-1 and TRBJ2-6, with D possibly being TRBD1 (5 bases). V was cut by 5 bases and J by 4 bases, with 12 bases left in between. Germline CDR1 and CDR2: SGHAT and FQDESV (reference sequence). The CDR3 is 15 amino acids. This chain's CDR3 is CASSQGLRGANVLTF. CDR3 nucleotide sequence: TGTGCCAGCAGCCAGGGCCTCAGAGGGGCCAACGTCCTGACTTTC.

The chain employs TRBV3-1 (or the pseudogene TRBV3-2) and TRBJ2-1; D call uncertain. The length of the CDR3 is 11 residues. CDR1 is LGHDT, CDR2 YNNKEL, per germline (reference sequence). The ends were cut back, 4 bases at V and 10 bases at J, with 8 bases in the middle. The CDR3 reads CASSPGYEQFF. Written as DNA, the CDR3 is TGTGCCAGCAGCCCCGGGTACGAGCAGTTCTTC.

The CDR3 DNA follows: TGTGCCAGCAGCTTAGGTTTCCTAGCGGGAGTGAGGCACTACGAGCAGTACTTC. As protein: CASSLGFLAGVRHYEQYF. The chain is built from TRBV11-2 and TRBJ2-7; TRBD2 agrees at 10 bases. CDR1 and CDR2 (germline): SGHAT, FQNNGV. Trimming removed 1 base from V and 3 bases from J; junction bases left unmatched: 12. CDR3 length equals 18 residues.

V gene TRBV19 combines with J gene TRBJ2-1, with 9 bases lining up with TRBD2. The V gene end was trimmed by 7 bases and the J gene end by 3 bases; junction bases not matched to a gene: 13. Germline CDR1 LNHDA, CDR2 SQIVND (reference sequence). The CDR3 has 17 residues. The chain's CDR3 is CASTLGSGSNYYNEQFF. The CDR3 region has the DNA TGTGCCAGTACCCTGGGTAGCGGGAGTAATTACTACAATGAGCAGTTCTTC.

CDR3 sequence (DNA): TGTGCCAGCAGCTCGGGACAGGGGAGTTCACCCCTCCACTTT. Protein product: CASSSGQGSSPLHF. V usage is TRBV5-5 and J usage is TRBJ1-6, with 10 bases fitting TRBD1. Germline CDR1 is SGHKS and CDR2 is YYEKEE (reference sequence). The ends lost 3 bases at V and 9 bases at J; junction bases unmatched: 3. The CDR3 has 14 residues.

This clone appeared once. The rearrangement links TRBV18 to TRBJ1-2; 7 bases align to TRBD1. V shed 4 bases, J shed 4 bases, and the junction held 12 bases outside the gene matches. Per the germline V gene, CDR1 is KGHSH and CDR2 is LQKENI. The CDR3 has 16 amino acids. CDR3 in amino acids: CASSLTRTTGIYGYTF. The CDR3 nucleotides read TGTGCCAGCTCACTCACGAGGACGACAGGGATCTATGGCTACACCTTC. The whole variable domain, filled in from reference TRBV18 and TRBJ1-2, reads NAGVMQNPRHLVRRRGQEARLRCSPMKGHSHVYWYRQLPEEGLKFMVYLQKENIIDESGMPKERFSAEFPKEGPSILRIQQVVRGDSAAYFCASSLTRTTGIYGYTFGSGTRLTVV.

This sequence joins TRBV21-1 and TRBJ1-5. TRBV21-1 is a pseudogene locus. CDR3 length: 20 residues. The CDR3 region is CASSFERVLRRGYSNQPQHF. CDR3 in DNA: TGTGCCAGCAGCTTCGAACGGGTCTTAAGGAGGGGTTATAGCAATCAGCCCCAGCATTTT.

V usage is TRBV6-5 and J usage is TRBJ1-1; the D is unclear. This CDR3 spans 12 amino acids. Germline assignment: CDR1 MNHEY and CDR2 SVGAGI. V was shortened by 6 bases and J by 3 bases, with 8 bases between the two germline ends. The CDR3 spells CASSEAYTEAFF. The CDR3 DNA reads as TGTGCCAGCAGCGAGGCGTACACTGAAGCTTTCTTT.